This T cell receptor (beta chain) was identified during a study of radiation and T cells in renal cell carcinoma. Regarding the study as a whole: Dominant CDR3 motifs were more common in irradiated tumors than controls. Sampling covered only 0.9 to 1 g of each tumor.

Points on this clone: Its antigen is still unknown.

The treatment denotes: treatment-naive control, cytoreductive nephrectomy. This renal cell carcinoma was of the clear cell type. Sequenced control tumors were from 11 males and a few females, median age about 50. Sequencing used immunoSEQ multiplex PCR; TCRdb keeps in-frame clones, though not all of them. The sample consists of roughly 3,700 clones, about 74% of them appearing once. The CDR3 contains 15 residues. Germline V lookup: CDR1 SGDLS, CDR2 YYNGEE. Trimming pared 4 bases from V and 5 bases from J, leaving 16 bases between. The V call is TRBV9, the J call TRBJ2-1, with D tentatively TRBD2 (6 bases). The sequence derives from a man over 45 with renal cell carcinoma. Source: tumor tissue, taken from a patient whose treatment was nephrectomy without radiotherapy. This chain's CDR3 is CASSRGGTLNNEQFF. CDR3 coding DNA: TGTGCCAGCAGCAGAGGAGGGACTCTGAACAATGAGCAGTTCTTC.